Listed below are T cell receptor beta chains from one sample, sequenced in a study of blood T cell repertoires in COVID-19. The protocol was immunoSEQ multiplex PCR, while the TCRdb copy is restricted to in-frame clones and leaves out a portion. Here the sample spans 240,000 or so clones, approximately 90% being singletons. Sequenced input: PBMCs or T cells enriched from blood (not recorded which). These receptors were obtained from a man aged 40-49 years who had recovered from COVID-19. Both conserved end residues are part of each CDR3. The D gene is left open where the match is weak. Expanded clones are given a class, and other clones once, few, many or no size at all.

abundance	j_gene	v_gene	d_gene	CDR3nt	CDR3aa
NA	TRBJ1-4	TRBV18	TRBD1	TGTGCCAGCTCACCCTCAGGGGGCCACCTGGAAAAACTGTTTTTT	CASSPSGGHLEKLFF
NA	TRBJ2-3	TRBV29-1	TRBD2	TGCAGCGTTGATCTTGGCGGGAGGGCCACAGATACGCAGTATTTT	CSVDLGGRATDTQYF
NA	TRBJ2-5	TRBV6-5	NA	TGTGCCAGCAGTTACTGGCAGGGGCGTCAAGAGACCCAGTACTTC	CASSYWQGRQETQYF
NA	TRBJ1-3	TRBV9	TRBD1	TGTGCCAGCAGAAGAGACAGGGCTGGAGGAAACACCATATATTTT	CASRRDRAGGNTIYF
NA	TRBJ2-1	TRBV4-1	NA	TGCGCCAGCAGCCAGATGGGCAGGGATTTCTTGGATGAGCAGTTCTTC	CASSQMGRDFLDEQFF
NA	TRBJ2-1	TRBV7-7	TRBD1	TGTGCTAGCAGCTCCTCCCCGGACAGGTACAATGAGCAGTTCTTC	CASSSSPDRYNEQFF
NA	TRBJ1-1	TRBV7-9	TRBD1	TGTGCCAGCAGCCCGACAGGGGATGACACTGAAGCTTTCTTT	CASSPTGDDTEAFF
NA	TRBJ2-7	TRBV7-2	NA	TGTGCCAGCAGCTTAGTGTCAGGGGACTACGAGCAGTACTTC	CASSLVSGDYEQYF
NA	TRBJ2-7	TRBV5-6	NA	TGTGCCAGCAGCTTGGGGCAGGCCTACTCCTACGAGCAGTACTTC	CASSLGQAYSYEQYF
NA	TRBJ1-5	TRBV5-6	TRBD1	TGTGCCAGCAGCCAAGGACAGGGGTATCAGCCCCAGCATTTT	CASSQGQGYQPQHF
NA	TRBJ1-4	TRBV5-1	NA	TGCGCCAGCAGCTTGCAGGGTAATAATGAAAAACTGTTTTTT	CASSLQGNNEKLFF
NA	TRBJ2-7	TRBV7-2	TRBD1	TGTGCCAGCAGGATAGGGGGACAGGGGGCCTACGAGCAGTACTTC	CASRIGGQGAYEQYF
NA	TRBJ2-7	TRBV5-6	TRBD1	TGTGCCAGCAGCTTGAACTCCGGGACAGGGGATCCCCACGAGCAGTACTTC	CASSLNSGTGDPHEQYF
NA	TRBJ2-2	TRBV19	NA	TGTGCCAGTACCGACAGGCGGAACACCGGGGAGCTGTTTTTT	CASTDRRNTGELFF
NA	TRBJ1-3	TRBV3-1/TRBV3-2	NA	TGTGCCAGCAGCCAAGACGGTGGTCAGGGAGGGAACACCATATATTTT	CASSQDGGQGGNTIYF
NA	TRBJ2-1	TRBV7-8	TRBD2	TGTGCCAGCAGCTTAGCCGGGACTAGCGGGGGGCTCTACAATGAGCAGTTCTTC	CASSLAGTSGGLYNEQFF
NA	TRBJ2-7	TRBV4-3	TRBD1	TGCGCCAGCAGCCAAGGGACAGGATTCTACGAGCAGTACTTC	CASSQGTGFYEQYF
NA	TRBJ2-1	TRBV28	TRBD2	TGTGCCAGCAGCCAAGTACTAGCGGGAGGGCCTTATGAGCAGTTCTTC	CASSQVLAGGPYEQFF
NA	TRBJ1-4	TRBV19	NA	TGTGCCAGTAGTCAGCTTTCGACAGCCACTAATGAAAAACTGTTTTTT	CASSQLSTATNEKLFF
once	TRBJ2-2	TRBV2	TRBD1	TGTGCCAAGCGGTGGGCAGGGGGCCGGTATGGCGGGGAGCTGTTTTTT	CAKRWAGGRYGGELFF
NA	TRBJ2-3	TRBV4-1	NA	TGCGCCAGCTCCCGGATCCCCATGGACAACACAGATACGCAGTATTTT	CASSRIPMDNTDTQYF
NA	TRBJ2-3	TRBV5-1	TRBD1	TGCGCCAGCAGCTTGGGGATTACAGGGGAATGGACAGATACGCAGTATTTT	CASSLGITGEWTDTQYF
NA	TRBJ2-1	TRBV3-1/TRBV3-2	TRBD1	TGTGCCAGCAGCCAGGACAGGGGAGGCTACAATGAGCAGTTCTTC	CASSQDRGGYNEQFF
once	TRBJ2-7	TRBV7-8	TRBD1	TGTGCCAGCAGATGGAGCCGACAGGGCACCCACGAGCAGTACTTC	CASRWSRQGTHEQYF
once	TRBJ2-2	TRBV5-1	TRBD1	TGCGCCAGCAGCTTATCACAGGGGGCGAACACCGGGGAGCTGTTTTTT	CASSLSQGANTGELFF
NA	TRBJ1-2	TRBV6-4	TRBD1	TGTGCCAGCAGTGACTCCTTTCGACAGGGAACTAACTATGGCTACACCTTC	CASSDSFRQGTNYGYTF
once	TRBJ2-2	TRBV4-2	TRBD2	TGTGCCAGCAGCCGCGCCGCGGGAGGGGCGGGGGGGAACACCGGGGAGCTGTTTTTT	CASSRAAGGAGGNTGELFF
NA	TRBJ2-5	TRBV6-5	TRBD1	TGTGCCAGCAGTTATCAGCCTCAGGGGGCGCAAGAGACCCAGTACTTC	CASSYQPQGAQETQYF
NA	TRBJ2-5	TRBV27	NA	TGTGCCACCAGGGGGGGAGGACACCTATGGGAGACCCAGTACTTC	CATRGGGHLWETQYF
NA	TRBJ2-3	TRBV5-1	NA	TGCGCCAGCAGCTTCGGAGGGGCCTCCACAGATACGCAGTATTTT	CASSFGGASTDTQYF
NA	TRBJ1-1	TRBV14	TRBD1	TGTGCCAGCAGCCTTGGGACAGGGTTTACCCTGATGAACACTGAAGCTTTCTTT	CASSLGTGFTLMNTEAFF
NA	TRBJ1-1	TRBV4-2	NA	TGTGCCAGCAGCCAAGAGGGCAGGGGTTCGAACACTGAAGCTTTCTTT	CASSQEGRGSNTEAFF
NA	TRBJ1-1	TRBV18	NA	TGTGCCAGCTTCGTGGCAGGCGCGAACACTGAAGCTTTCTTT	CASFVAGANTEAFF
NA	TRBJ2-1	TRBV27	TRBD2	TGTGCCAGCAGTTCCGATACTAGCGGGGGAAACAATGAGCAGTTCTTC	CASSSDTSGGNNEQFF
NA	TRBJ2-2	TRBV6-5	TRBD2	TGTGCCAGCCTCCTGGAGCGGGGGGGTTTCGGGGAGCTGTTTTTT	CASLLERGGFGELFF
NA	TRBJ1-1	TRBV6-5	NA	TGTGCCAGCATGGAGGCCCCTCGGGGGGGCACTGAAGCTTTCTTT	CASMEAPRGGTEAFF
NA	TRBJ2-1	TRBV4-3	TRBD2	TGCGCCAGCAGCCAAGCCCCATCGGCTAGCGGGAAGAATGAGCAGTTCTTC	CASSQAPSASGKNEQFF
NA	TRBJ2-2	TRBV2	NA	TGTGCCAGCAGTGACAGGGGCTCGAACACCGGGGAGCTGTTTTTT	CASSDRGSNTGELFF
NA	TRBJ1-4	TRBV5-1	TRBD1	TGCGCCAGCAGCTTGGTAACAGGGGGCCTATCAACTAATGAAAAACTGTTTTTT	CASSLVTGGLSTNEKLFF
NA	TRBJ2-3	TRBV2	NA	TGTGCCAGCAGTGACCAGGGGTCCGACACAGATACGCAGTATTTT	CASSDQGSDTDTQYF